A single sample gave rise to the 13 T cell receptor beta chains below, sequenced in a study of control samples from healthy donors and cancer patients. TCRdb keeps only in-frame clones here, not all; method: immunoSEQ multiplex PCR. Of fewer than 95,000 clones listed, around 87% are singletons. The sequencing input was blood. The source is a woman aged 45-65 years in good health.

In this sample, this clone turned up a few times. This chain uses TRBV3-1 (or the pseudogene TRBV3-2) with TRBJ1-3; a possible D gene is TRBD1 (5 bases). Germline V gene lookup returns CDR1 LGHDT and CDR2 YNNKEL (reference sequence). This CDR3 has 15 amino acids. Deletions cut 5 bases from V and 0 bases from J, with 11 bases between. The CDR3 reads CASSFGTLSGNTIYF. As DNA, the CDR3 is TGTGCCAGCAGCTTTGGGACCCTCTCTGGAAACACCATATATTTT.

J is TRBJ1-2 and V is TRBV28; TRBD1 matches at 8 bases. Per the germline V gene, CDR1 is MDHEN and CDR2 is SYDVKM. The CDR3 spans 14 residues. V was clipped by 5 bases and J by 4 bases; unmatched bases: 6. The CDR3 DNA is TGTGCCAGCAGTGGACAGACAGGGGTCTATGGCTACACCTTC. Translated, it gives CASSGQTGVYGYTF.

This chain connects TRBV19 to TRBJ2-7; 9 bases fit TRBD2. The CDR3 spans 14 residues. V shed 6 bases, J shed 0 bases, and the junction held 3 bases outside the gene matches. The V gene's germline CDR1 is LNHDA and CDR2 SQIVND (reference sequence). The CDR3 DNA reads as TGTGCCAGTAGGAGTAGCGGGGGCTCCTACGAGCAGTACTTC. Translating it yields CASRSSGGSYEQYF.

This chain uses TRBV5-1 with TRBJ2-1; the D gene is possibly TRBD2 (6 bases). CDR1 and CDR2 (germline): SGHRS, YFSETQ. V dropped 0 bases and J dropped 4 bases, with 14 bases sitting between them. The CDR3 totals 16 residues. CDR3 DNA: TGCGCCAGCAGCTTGGCCGGGGGAGAGGGGTACAATGAGCAGTTCTTC. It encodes CASSLAGGEGYNEQFF.

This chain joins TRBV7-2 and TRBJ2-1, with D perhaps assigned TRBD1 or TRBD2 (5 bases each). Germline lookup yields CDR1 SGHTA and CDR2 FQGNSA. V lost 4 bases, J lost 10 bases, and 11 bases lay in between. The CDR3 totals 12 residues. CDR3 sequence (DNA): TGTGCCAGCAGCTCCTGGGACGACGAGCAGTTCTTC. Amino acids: CASSSWDDEQFF.

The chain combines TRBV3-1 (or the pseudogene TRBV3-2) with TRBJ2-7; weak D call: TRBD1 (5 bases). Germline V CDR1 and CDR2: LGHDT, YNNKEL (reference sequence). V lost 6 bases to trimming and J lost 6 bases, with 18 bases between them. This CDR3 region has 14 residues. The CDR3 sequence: CASSLRAQGGEQYF. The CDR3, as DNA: TGTGCCAGCAGTCTCCGGGCCCAGGGCGGCGAGCAGTACTTC.

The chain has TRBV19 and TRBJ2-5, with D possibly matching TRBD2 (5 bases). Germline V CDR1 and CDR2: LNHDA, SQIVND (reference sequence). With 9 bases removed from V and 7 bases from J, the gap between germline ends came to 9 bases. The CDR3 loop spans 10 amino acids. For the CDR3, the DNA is TGTGCCAGCGGGAAGGTGACCCAGTACTTC. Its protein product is CASGKVTQYF.

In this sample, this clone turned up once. CDR3 DNA: TGTGCCAGCAGTGAACCCGGGCCCGGTTCACCCCTCCACTTT. Translated: CASSEPGPGSPLHF. The chain joins TRBV6-1 to TRBJ1-6; D is unresolved. V dropped 2 bases and J dropped 9 bases, with 11 bases sitting between them. There are 14 residues in the CDR3. In germline, CDR1 is MNHNS, CDR2 SASEGT.

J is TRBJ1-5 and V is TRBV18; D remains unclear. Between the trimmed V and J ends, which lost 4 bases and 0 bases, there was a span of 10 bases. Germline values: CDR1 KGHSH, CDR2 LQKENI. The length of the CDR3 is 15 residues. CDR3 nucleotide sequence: TGTGCCAGCTCACTCCTCGGGGATAGCAATCAGCCCCAGCATTTT. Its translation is CASSLLGDSNQPQHF.

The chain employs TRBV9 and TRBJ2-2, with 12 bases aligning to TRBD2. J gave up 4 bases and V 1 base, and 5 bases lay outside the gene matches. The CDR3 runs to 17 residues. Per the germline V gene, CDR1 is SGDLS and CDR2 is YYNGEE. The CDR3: CASSVLGLAGSTGELFF. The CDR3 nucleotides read TGTGCCAGCAGCGTACTGGGACTAGCGGGTAGCACCGGGGAGCTGTTTTTT.

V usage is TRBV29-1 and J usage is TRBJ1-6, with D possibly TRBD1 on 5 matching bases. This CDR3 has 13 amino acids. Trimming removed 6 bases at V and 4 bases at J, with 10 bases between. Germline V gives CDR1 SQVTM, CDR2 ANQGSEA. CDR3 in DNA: TGCAGCGTCCGACAGAGTTATAATTCACCCCTCCACTTT. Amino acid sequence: CSVRQSYNSPLHF.

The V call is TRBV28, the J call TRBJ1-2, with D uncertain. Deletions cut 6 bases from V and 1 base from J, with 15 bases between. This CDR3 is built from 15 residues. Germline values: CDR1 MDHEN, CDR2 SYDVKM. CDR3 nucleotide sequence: TGTGCCAGCAGCCTAAGTGCGACAAATAACTATGGCTACACCTTC. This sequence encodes CASSLSATNNYGYTF.

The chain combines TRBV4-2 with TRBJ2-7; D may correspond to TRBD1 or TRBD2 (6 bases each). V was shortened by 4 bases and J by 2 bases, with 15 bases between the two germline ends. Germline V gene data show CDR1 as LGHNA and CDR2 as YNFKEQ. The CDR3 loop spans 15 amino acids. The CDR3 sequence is CASSLGAGHTYEQYF. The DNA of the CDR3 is TGTGCCAGCAGCCTGGGGGCGGGGCATACCTACGAGCAGTACTTC.